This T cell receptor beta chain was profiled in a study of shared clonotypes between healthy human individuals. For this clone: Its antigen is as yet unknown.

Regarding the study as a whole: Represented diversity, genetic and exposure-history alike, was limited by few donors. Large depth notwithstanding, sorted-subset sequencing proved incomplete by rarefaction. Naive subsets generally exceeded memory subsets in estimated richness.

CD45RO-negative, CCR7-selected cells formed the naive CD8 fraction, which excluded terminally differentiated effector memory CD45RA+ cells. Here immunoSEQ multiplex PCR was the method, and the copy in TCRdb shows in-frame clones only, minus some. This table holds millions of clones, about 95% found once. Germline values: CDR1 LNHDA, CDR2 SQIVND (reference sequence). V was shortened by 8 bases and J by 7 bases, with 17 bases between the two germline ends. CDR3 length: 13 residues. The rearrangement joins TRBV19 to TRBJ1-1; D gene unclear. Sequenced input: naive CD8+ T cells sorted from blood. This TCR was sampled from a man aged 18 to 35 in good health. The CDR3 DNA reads TGTGCCAGTCTCGAAAGGGTGGGAAATGAAGCTTTCTTT. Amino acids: CASLERVGNEAFF.